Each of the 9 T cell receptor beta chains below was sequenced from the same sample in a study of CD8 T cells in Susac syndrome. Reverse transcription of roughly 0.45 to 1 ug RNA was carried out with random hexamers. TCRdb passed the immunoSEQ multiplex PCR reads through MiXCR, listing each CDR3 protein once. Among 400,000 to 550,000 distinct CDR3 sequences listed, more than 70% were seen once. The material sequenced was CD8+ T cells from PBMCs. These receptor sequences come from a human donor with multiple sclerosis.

The CDR3 loop is CAWSTLSNTEAFF. The CDR3 DNA sequence: TGTGCCTGGAGTACCTTGTCGAACACTGAAGCTTTCTTT. The rearrangement links TRBV30 to TRBJ1-1; D is unresolved. CDR1 is GTSNPN and CDR2 is SVGIG in the germline V gene (reference sequence). This CDR3 is 13 amino acids long. The germline V and J ends were trimmed by 2 bases and 1 base, with 8 bases remaining between them.

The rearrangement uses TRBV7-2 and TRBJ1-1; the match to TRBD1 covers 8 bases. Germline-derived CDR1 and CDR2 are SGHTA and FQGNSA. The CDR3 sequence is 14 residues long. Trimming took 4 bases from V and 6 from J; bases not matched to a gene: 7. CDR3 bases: TGTGCCAGCAGCTCCTTGGACAGGGAGCCTGAAGCTTTCTTT. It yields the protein CASSSLDREPEAFF.

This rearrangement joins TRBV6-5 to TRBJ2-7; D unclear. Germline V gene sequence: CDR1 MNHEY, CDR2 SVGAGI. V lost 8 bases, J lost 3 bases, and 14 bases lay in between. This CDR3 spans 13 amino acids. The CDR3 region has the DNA TGTGCCAGCGGAGCTAGTTCATACTACGAGCAGTACTTC. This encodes CASGASSYYEQYF.

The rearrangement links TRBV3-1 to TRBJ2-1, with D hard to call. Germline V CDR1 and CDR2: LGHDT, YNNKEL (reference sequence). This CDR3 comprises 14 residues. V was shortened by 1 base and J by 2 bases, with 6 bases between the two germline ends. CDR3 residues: CASSQGAPYNEQFF. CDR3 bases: TGTGCCAGCAGCCAAGGAGCCCCCTACAATGAGCAGTTCTTC.

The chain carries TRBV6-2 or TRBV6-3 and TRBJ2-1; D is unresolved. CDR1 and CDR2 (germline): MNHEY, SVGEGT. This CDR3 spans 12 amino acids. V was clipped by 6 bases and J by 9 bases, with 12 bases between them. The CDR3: CASRDDAPEQFF. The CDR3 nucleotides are TGTGCCAGCAGGGACGACGCACCTGAGCAGTTCTTC.

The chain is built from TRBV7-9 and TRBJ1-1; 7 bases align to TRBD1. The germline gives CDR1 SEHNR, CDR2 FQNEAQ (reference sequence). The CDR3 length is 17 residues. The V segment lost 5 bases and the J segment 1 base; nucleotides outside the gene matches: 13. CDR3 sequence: CASSLQGGSLSNTEAFF. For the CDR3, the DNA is TGTGCCAGCAGCCTTCAGGGGGGGTCTCTGTCGAACACTGAAGCTTTCTTT.

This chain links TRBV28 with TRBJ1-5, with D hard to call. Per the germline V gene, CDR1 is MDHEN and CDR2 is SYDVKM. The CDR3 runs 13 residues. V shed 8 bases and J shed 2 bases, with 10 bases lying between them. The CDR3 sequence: CASLLGGNQPQHF. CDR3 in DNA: TGTGCCAGCCTCCTAGGCGGCAATCAGCCCCAGCATTTT.

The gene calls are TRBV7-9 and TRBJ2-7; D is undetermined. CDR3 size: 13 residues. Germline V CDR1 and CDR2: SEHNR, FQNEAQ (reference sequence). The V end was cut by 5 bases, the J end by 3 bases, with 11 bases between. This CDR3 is CASSPEVGYEQYF. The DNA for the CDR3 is TGTGCCAGCAGCCCCGAGGTGGGCTACGAGCAGTACTTC.

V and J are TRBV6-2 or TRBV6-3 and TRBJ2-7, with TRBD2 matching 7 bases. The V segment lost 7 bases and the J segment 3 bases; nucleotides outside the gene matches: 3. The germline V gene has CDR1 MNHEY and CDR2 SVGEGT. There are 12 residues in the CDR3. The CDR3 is CASTSGYYEQYF. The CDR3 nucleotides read TGTGCCAGCACTAGCGGCTACTACGAGCAGTACTTC.